This TCR beta chain was observed in a study of T cell changes during pregnancy in multiple sclerosis. TCRdb keeps only in-frame clones here, not all; method: immunoSEQ multiplex PCR. The table records about 61,000 clones, just under 90% of them present only once. The CDR3 has 15 amino acids. V gave up 9 bases and J gave up 6 bases; unmatched junction bases: 13. In germline, CDR1 is SEHNR, CDR2 FQNEAQ (reference sequence). The input for sequencing was peripheral blood, taken in the first trimester of pregnancy. This TCR was sampled from a female donor in good health, enrolled as a control in a pregnancy study. This chain links TRBV7-9 with TRBJ2-2; 7 bases agree with TRBD1. CDR3 sequence: CASDRVMGIAGELFF. DNA for the CDR3: TGTGCCAGTGACAGGGTAATGGGGATCGCCGGGGAGCTGTTTTTT.